The following is a TCR beta chain sequence with its context. The antigen remains undetermined. CDR1 and CDR2 (germline): SGHRS, YFSETQ. The V and J ends lost 4 bases and 2 bases, in that order; junction bases with no gene match: 4. The CDR3 is made up of 15 amino acids. The data were taken from a study of graft-versus-host responses after intestinal transplantation. Data came from immunoSEQ multiplex PCR; TCRdb stores just in-frame clones and leaves some out. The sample records tens of thousands of clones, around nine tenths being singletons. The source material was unstimulated CD4+ T cells sorted from spleen or lymph node cells, sampled before intestinal transplant. This clonotype was obtained from a human donor who received an intestinal transplant. The chain is built from TRBV5-1 and TRBJ1-4; 8 bases fit TRBD1. DNA of the CDR3: TGCGCCAGCAGCCCACGACAGGGGACTAATGAAAAACTGTTTTTT. This sequence encodes CASSPRQGTNEKLFF. The full variable domain, in which reference TRBV5-1 and TRBJ1-4 provide the parts outside the CDR3, is KAGVTQTPRYLIKTRGQQVTLSCSPISGHRSVSWYQQTPGQGLQFLFEYFSETQRNKGNFPGRFSGRQFSNSRSEMNVSTLELGDSALYLCASSPRQGTNEKLFFGSGTQLSVL.